This entry describes one TCR beta chain. Data came from immunoSEQ multiplex PCR; TCRdb stores just in-frame clones and leaves some out. The sample shows over 80,000 clones, 75% to 85% of them seen only once. The data originate from a study of blood T cell repertoires in COVID-19. The germline V and J ends were trimmed by 1 base and 2 bases, with 12 bases remaining between them. The CDR3 is made up of 16 amino acids. Germline V CDR1 and CDR2: SEHNR, FQNEAQ (reference sequence). The specimen was peripheral blood. The chain employs TRBV7-9 and TRBJ1-5, with a possible D match to TRBD1 (6 bases). This sequence was found in a woman between 70 and 85 years old with acute or convalescent COVID-19. The CDR3 bases are TGTGCCAGCAGCTTAGGCACAGGGTCGGGCAATCAGCCCCAGCATTTT. Translating it yields CASSLGTGSGNQPQHF.